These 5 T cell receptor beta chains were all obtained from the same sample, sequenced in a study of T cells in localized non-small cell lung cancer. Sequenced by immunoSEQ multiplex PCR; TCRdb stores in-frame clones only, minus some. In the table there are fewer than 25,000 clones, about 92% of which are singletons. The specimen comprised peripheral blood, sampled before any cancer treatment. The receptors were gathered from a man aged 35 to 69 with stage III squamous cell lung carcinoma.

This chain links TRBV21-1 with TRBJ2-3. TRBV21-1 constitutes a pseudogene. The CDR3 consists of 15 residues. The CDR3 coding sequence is TGTGCCAGTGAACCGGGACGTACTAGCACAGATACGCAGTATTTT. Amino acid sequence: CASEPGRTSTDTQYF.

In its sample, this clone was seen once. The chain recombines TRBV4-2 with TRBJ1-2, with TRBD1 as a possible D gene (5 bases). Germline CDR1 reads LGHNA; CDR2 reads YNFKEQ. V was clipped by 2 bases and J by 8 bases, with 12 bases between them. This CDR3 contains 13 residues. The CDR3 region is CASSQFEGEGYTF. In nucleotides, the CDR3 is TGTGCCAGCAGCCAATTTGAAGGGGAGGGCTACACCTTC.

The CDR3 DNA reads as TGTGCCAGCAGCCAATCATCCGGTCGTGGCTATGGCTACACCTTC. Protein sequence: CASSQSSGRGYGYTF. V is TRBV16 and J is TRBJ1-2; D gene uncertain. The V gene lost 0 bases and the J gene lost 4 bases, with 12 bases spanning the gap. Per germline, CDR1 KGHSY and CDR2 FQNENV. CDR3 size: 15 residues.

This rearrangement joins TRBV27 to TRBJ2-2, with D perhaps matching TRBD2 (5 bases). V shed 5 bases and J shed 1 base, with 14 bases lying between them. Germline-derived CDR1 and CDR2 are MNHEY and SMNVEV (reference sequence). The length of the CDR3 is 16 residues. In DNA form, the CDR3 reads TGTGCCAGCAGTGAAGCAAGCGGCGAGAACACCGGGGAGCTGTTTTTT. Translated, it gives CASSEASGENTGELFF.

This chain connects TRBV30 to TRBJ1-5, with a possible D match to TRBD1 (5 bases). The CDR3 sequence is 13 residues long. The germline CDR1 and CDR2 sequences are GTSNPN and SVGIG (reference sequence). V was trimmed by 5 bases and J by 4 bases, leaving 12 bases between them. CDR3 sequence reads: CAWASGYNQPQHF. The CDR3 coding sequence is TGTGCCTGGGCATCAGGGTATAATCAGCCCCAGCATTTT.